The clone carrying this T cell receptor beta chain showed up just a few times. Germline lookup yields CDR1 LNHNV and CDR2 YYDKDF (reference sequence). This CDR3 has 11 amino acids. V dropped 0 bases and J dropped 7 bases, with 2 bases sitting between them. One entry per CDR3 protein results from TCRdb running MiXCR on the 5' RACE reads. The sample consists of about 470,000 distinct CDR3 sequences, approximately 25% of them appearing once. This specimen comes from a study of T-cell memory formation after mild COVID-19. Specimen: PBMCs or a T cell subset sorted from them (not recorded which). This chain joins TRBV15 and TRBJ2-3, with no clear D. The source of this sequence is an adult woman who had mild COVID-19 (a few samples of this study predate the infection). Cell type and time point are not known. In DNA, the CDR3 is TGTGCCACCAGCAGAGATTATACGCAGTATTTT. Protein: CATSRDYTQYF.